This T cell receptor beta chain was sequenced during a study of post-analysis software for immune sequencing data. The study, taken as a whole, reports: A handful of TRBV segments were more frequent in patients than controls; TRBV5-6, TRBV5-1 and TRBV20-1 belonged to this group.

Unique molecular identifiers were carried by the TCR beta cDNA libraries. TCRdb analysed the PCR reads with MiXCR anew, one entry per CDR3 protein. The sample records approximately 660,000 distinct CDR3 sequences, 55% to 60% being singletons. The CDR3 has 14 amino acids. Germline lookup yields CDR1 MNHNY and CDR2 SVGAGI (reference sequence). As concerns this clonotype: Its antigen is currently unknown. The junction differs from germline at one of its ends, possibly a read error.

This sequence originates from a girl aged 2-15 years with multiple sclerosis. Sequenced input: blood. This chain uses TRBV6-6 with TRBJ2-6; tentatively, D is TRBD1 or TRBD2 (5 bases each). The CDR3 nucleotides read TGTACCAGCAAGCAGGGAGACGGGGCCAACGTCCTGACTTTC. This codes for CTSKQGDGANVLTF.